Shown below are 23 T cell receptor beta chains from a single sample sequenced in a study of blood T cell repertoires in COVID-19. Repertoires were generated with immunoSEQ multiplex PCR, while TCRdb's copy carries only in-frame clones and drops some. The table includes about 270,000 clones, approximately 89% detected once. Sequencing was performed on PBMCs or T cells enriched from blood (not recorded which). These receptors were collected from a woman aged 55-70 years who had recovered from COVID-19.

This chain uses TRBV6-5 with TRBJ2-1; D remains unclear. The CDR3 length is 13 residues. Deletions cut 3 bases from V and 9 bases from J, with 12 bases between. CDR1 and CDR2 from the germline V gene are MNHEY and SVGAGI. The CDR3 sequence is CASSYLSPREQFF. The CDR3 DNA sequence: TGTGCCAGCAGTTATTTGAGTCCCCGTGAGCAGTTCTTC.

V usage is TRBV6-5 and J usage is TRBJ1-2; D is possibly TRBD1 (5 bases). Germline CDR1 is MNHEY and CDR2 is SVGAGI. The V end lost 6 bases, the J end lost 6 bases, and 11 bases lay between the germline ends. The CDR3 has 12 amino acids. The CDR3 protein is CASRIVGHGYTF. The CDR3 DNA is TGTGCCAGCAGAATAGTGGGGCATGGCTACACCTTC.

This clone was detected only once. CDR3 in DNA: TGTGCCAGCAGCTTAGTGAAGCGGGGACTGCAAGAGACCCAGTACTTC. Protein sequence: CASSLVKRGLQETQYF. The rearrangement uses TRBV11-2 and TRBJ2-5; TRBD2 matches 7 bases. The CDR3 totals 16 residues. Germline V gene lookup returns CDR1 SGHAT and CDR2 FQNNGV. V shed 1 base and J 2 bases; nucleotides not matched to a gene: 7.

The CDR3 loop is CASSQNNEKLFF. CDR3 sequence (DNA): TGTGCCAGCAGCCAGAATAATGAAAAACTGTTTTTT. The rearrangement joins TRBV6-5 to TRBJ1-4, with D uncertain. The CDR3 has 12 amino acids. The V gene lost 6 bases and the J gene lost 4 bases, with 6 bases spanning the gap. CDR1 MNHEY and CDR2 SVGAGI come from the germline V gene.

The rearrangement joins TRBV7-9 to TRBJ2-7; D may be TRBD2 (6 bases). CDR3 length: 17 amino acids. In germline, CDR1 is SEHNR, CDR2 FQNEAQ (reference sequence). The V and J ends lost 5 bases and 0 bases respectively, with 20 bases between them. CDR3 in amino acids: CASSPRQGGISSYEQYF. In DNA form, the CDR3 reads TGTGCCAGCAGCCCGCGCCAGGGCGGGATAAGCTCCTACGAGCAGTACTTC. The entire variable domain, with the rest obtained from reference TRBV7-9 and TRBJ2-7, is as follows: DTGVSQNPRHKITKRGQNVTFRCDPISEHNRLYWYRQTLGQGPEFLTYFQNEAQLEKSRLLSDRFSAERPKGSFSTLEIQRTEQGDSAMYLCASSPRQGGISSYEQYFGPGTRLTVT.

The chain recombines TRBV29-1 with TRBJ1-1; unclear D gene. Germline lookup yields CDR1 SQVTM and CDR2 ANQGSEA. The CDR3 contains 13 residues. Trimming cost V 7 bases and J 1 base, with 13 bases left between them. The CDR3 region is CSASPAANTEAFF. CDR3 sequence (DNA): TGCAGCGCCAGTCCCGCTGCGAACACTGAAGCTTTCTTT.

The chain recombines TRBV7-2 with TRBJ2-1, with D hard to call. Germline CDR1 reads SGHTA; CDR2 reads FQGNSA. The CDR3 runs 13 residues. Trimming took off 2 bases at V and 6 bases at J, with 8 bases between the two ends. CDR3 residues: CASSLSWANEQFF. The CDR3 coding sequence is TGTGCCAGCAGCTTAAGCTGGGCCAATGAGCAGTTCTTC.

The chain recombines TRBV7-8 with TRBJ1-6; the D gene is possibly TRBD1 (6 bases). The length of the CDR3 is 16 residues. The V end was cut by 5 bases, the J end by 2 bases, with 13 bases between. Germline V lookup: CDR1 SGHVS, CDR2 FQNEAQ. The CDR3 loop is CASSVYRDTYNSPLHF. The CDR3 DNA reads TGTGCCAGCAGCGTCTACAGGGACACCTATAATTCACCCCTCCACTTT. The whole variable domain, filled in from reference TRBV7-8 and TRBJ1-6, reads GAGVSQSPRYKVAKRGQDVALRCDPISGHVSLFWYQQALGQGPEFLTYFQNEAQLDKSGLPSDRFFAERPEGSVSTLKIQRTQQEDSAVYLCASSVYRDTYNSPLHFGNGTRLTVT.

The V gene is TRBV5-1, the J gene TRBJ1-1; D might be TRBD1 (5 bases). V shed 6 bases and J shed 0 bases, with 9 bases lying between them. The CDR3 is 13 residues long. CDR1 and CDR2 (germline): SGHRS, YFSETQ. The chain's CDR3 is CASKGLMNTEAFF. In DNA form, the CDR3 reads TGCGCCAGCAAGGGGTTAATGAACACTGAAGCTTTCTTT. The variable domain in full, with the rest retrieved from reference TRBV5-1 and TRBJ1-1, is KAGVTQTPRYLIKTRGQQVTLSCSPISGHRSVSWYQQTPGQGLQFLFEYFSETQRNKGNFPGRFSGRQFSNSRSEMNVSTLELGDSALYLCASKGLMNTEAFFGQGTRLTVV.

The rearrangement links TRBV11-3 to TRBJ1-3, with D uncertain. The V gene lost 1 base and the J gene lost 0 bases, with 7 bases spanning the gap. The CDR3 length is 15 residues. Germline CDR1 and CDR2: SGHNT and YENEEA. CDR3 sequence: CASSLGYASGNTIYF. CDR3 sequence (DNA): TGTGCCAGCAGCTTAGGCTATGCCTCTGGAAACACCATATATTTT.

The chain employs TRBV9 and TRBJ1-5; the D gene is possibly TRBD1 (5 bases). CDR1 is SGDLS and CDR2 is YYNGEE in the germline V gene. This CDR3 has 15 residues. The V and J ends lost 0 bases and 4 bases respectively, with 11 bases between them. The chain's CDR3 is CASSVGGGRNQPQHF. Here the CDR3 DNA reads TGTGCCAGCAGCGTAGGCGGGGGTCGGAATCAGCCCCAGCATTTT.

CDR3 amino acids: CASSLDTASYNSPLHF. As DNA, the CDR3 is TGTGCCAGCAGCCTTGACACTGCCTCCTATAATTCACCCCTCCACTTT. The rearrangement uses TRBV28 and TRBJ1-6; D remains ambiguous. CDR1 is MDHEN and CDR2 is SYDVKM in the germline V gene. The CDR3 runs to 16 residues. Trimming took 6 bases from V and 0 from J, leaving 12 bases between them.

The gene calls are TRBV3-1 (or the pseudogene TRBV3-2) and TRBJ2-5; no reliable D call. V shed 2 bases and J shed 3 bases, with 7 bases lying between them. Looked up from germline, CDR1 is LGHDT and CDR2 is YNNKEL (reference sequence). This CDR3 has 13 residues. The CDR3 nucleotides read TGTGCCAGCAGCCAATATTTCGAAGAGACCCAGTACTTC. This encodes CASSQYFEETQYF.

This rearrangement joins TRBV7-3 to TRBJ1-6, with a possible D match to TRBD1 (5 bases). The length of the CDR3 is 15 residues. Looked up from germline, CDR1 is SGHTA and CDR2 is FQGTGA. The V and J ends lost 6 bases and 7 bases respectively, with 16 bases between them. CDR3 sequence reads: CASSSSGGGNSPLHF. DNA for the CDR3: TGTGCCAGCAGTTCCTCCGGGGGAGGGAATTCACCCCTCCACTTT.

By share, this clone counts as medium-sized (0.01 to 0.1%). The chain links TRBV5-1 to TRBJ2-3; 11 bases agree with TRBD1. Germline trimming cut 4 bases from V and 5 bases from J; bases unmatched to any gene: 3. The length of the CDR3 is 14 residues. CDR1 and CDR2 (germline): SGHRS, YFSETQ. The CDR3 reads CASSTGQGVDTQYF. In nucleotides, the CDR3 is TGCGCCAGCAGCACGGGACAGGGGGTAGATACGCAGTATTTT. Complete variable domain (other parts from reference TRBV5-1 and TRBJ2-3): KAGVTQTPRYLIKTRGQQVTLSCSPISGHRSVSWYQQTPGQGLQFLFEYFSETQRNKGNFPGRFSGRQFSNSRSEMNVSTLELGDSALYLCASSTGQGVDTQYFGPGTRLTVL.

This chain joins TRBV19 and TRBJ1-6; D may be TRBD1 (5 bases). CDR1 LNHDA and CDR2 SQIVND come from the germline V gene (reference sequence). The V end was cut by 4 bases, the J end by 7 bases, with 11 bases between. The CDR3 extends over 14 amino acids. The CDR3 DNA reads TGTGCCAGTAGTACAGGGTTGGGGAATTCACCCCTCCACTTT. Translating it yields CASSTGLGNSPLHF.

The rearrangement joins TRBV4-1 to TRBJ2-1, with 13 positions matching TRBD2. The CDR3 runs to 18 residues. Germline CDR1 is MGHRA and CDR2 is YSYEKL. The V segment lost 6 bases and the J segment 5 bases; nucleotides outside the gene matches: 13. The CDR3 DNA is TGCGCCAGCAGACGAAATCCCGGGACTAGCGGGATCAACAATGAGCAGTTCTTC. Protein sequence: CASRRNPGTSGINNEQFF.

This clone appeared a single time. This chain uses TRBV19 with TRBJ1-1; TRBD1 agrees at 7 bases. V dropped 3 bases and J dropped 4; count of bases not matched to a gene: 2. CDR3 size: 13 residues. The germline V gene has CDR1 LNHDA and CDR2 SQIVND (reference sequence). CDR3 in amino acids: CASSIRDSTEAFF. The DNA of the CDR3 is TGTGCCAGTAGTATCCGGGACAGCACTGAAGCTTTCTTT.

This chain uses TRBV7-2 with TRBJ2-2; no definite D call. Trimming pared 5 bases from V and 4 bases from J, leaving 14 bases between. Per the germline V gene, CDR1 is SGHTA and CDR2 is FQGNSA. This CDR3 is built from 15 residues. The DNA for the CDR3 is TGTGCCAGCAGCCCCGTGGGCGCCGGCACCGGGGAGCTGTTTTTT. It codes for CASSPVGAGTGELFF.

The V and J genes are TRBV20-1 and TRBJ2-7; D unresolved. The CDR3 contains 11 residues. Between the trimmed V and J ends, which lost 1 base and 3 bases, there was a span of 4 bases. Per the germline V gene, CDR1 is DFQATT and CDR2 is SNEGSKA (reference sequence). DNA of the CDR3: TGCAGTGCTAGAGCTAACTACGAGCAGTACTTC. Its translation is CSARANYEQYF.

This chain uses TRBV29-1 with TRBJ2-7, with D tentatively TRBD1 (6 bases). The CDR3 is 12 residues long. The germline V and J ends were trimmed by 6 bases and 3 bases, with 12 bases remaining between them. Germline CDR1 SQVTM, CDR2 ANQGSEA. As DNA, the CDR3 is TGCAGCGTGGGGGCCAGGGTCTACGAGCAGTACTTC. This encodes CSVGARVYEQYF.

The J gene is TRBJ1-1, the V gene TRBV6-5; no clear D gene. Germline V lookup: CDR1 MNHEY, CDR2 SVGAGI. The length of the CDR3 is 12 residues. V lost 2 bases and J lost 11, with 12 bases in between. CDR3 region: CASSYTPELAFF. The DNA for the CDR3 is TGTGCCAGCAGTTACACCCCGGAGTTGGCTTTCTTT.

The chain couples TRBV19 to TRBJ1-2, with a tentative D call TRBD1 (5 bases). From germline, CDR1 is LNHDA and CDR2 SQIVND (reference sequence). Trimming took 7 bases from V and 1 from J, leaving 13 bases between them. The CDR3 runs to 14 residues. CDR3 nucleotide sequence: TGTGCCAGTACCCGCGGGGCGGTTAACTATGGCTACACCTTC. This translates into CASTRGAVNYGYTF.